The 11 T cell receptor beta chains reported below all come from one sample, sequenced in a study of shared clonotypes between healthy human individuals. Sequencing was performed with immunoSEQ multiplex PCR; in TCRdb, only in-frame clones are kept and a portion is missing. The sample contains around 600,000 clones, around 97% of which appear only once. Specimen: naive CD4+ T cells sorted from blood. Subset: CD45RA+ positively selected. The receptors shown here come from a woman under 40 in good health.

Details on this clone: Other DNA sequences from this sample encode an identical CDR3 as well. The chain combines TRBV19 with TRBJ1-2; unclear D gene. The CDR3 is made up of 14 amino acids. Germline V gene lookup returns CDR1 LNHDA and CDR2 SQIVND (reference sequence). The germline V and J ends were trimmed by 3 bases and 0 bases, with 8 bases remaining between them. CDR3 protein: CASSILGTNYGYTF. CDR3 in DNA: TGTGCCAGTAGTATTCTTGGAACTAACTATGGCTACACCTTC.

The gene calls are TRBV28 and TRBJ1-1; D is unresolved. CDR1 is MDHEN and CDR2 is SYDVKM in the germline V gene. V lost 5 bases and J lost 11, with 12 bases in between. CDR3 length: 11 residues. The CDR3 reads CASSQVSGAFF. In nucleotides, the CDR3 is TGTGCCAGCAGTCAGGTCTCTGGGGCTTTCTTT.

The chain joins TRBV5-1 to TRBJ2-3; 8 positions agree with TRBD2. With V trimmed by 2 bases and J by 0 bases, 8 bases remained unmatched. CDR1 and CDR2 from the germline V gene are SGHRS and YFSETQ. The length of the CDR3 is 17 residues. The CDR3 protein is CASSFGVAGSSTDTQYF. The CDR3 DNA follows: TGCGCCAGCAGCTTTGGAGTAGCGGGGTCTAGCACAGATACGCAGTATTTT.

The chain links TRBV19 to TRBJ2-7; 12 nucleotides line up with TRBD2. This CDR3 is 14 amino acids long. V was pared by 8 bases and J by 0 bases, with 2 bases of the junction left unmatched. CDR1 and CDR2 (germline): LNHDA, SQIVND (reference sequence). The CDR3 sequence is CASRLAGDSYEQYF. The CDR3 DNA follows: TGTGCCAGTCGACTAGCGGGGGACTCCTACGAGCAGTACTTC.

V gene TRBV5-4 combines with J gene TRBJ1-1; maybe TRBD1 (6 bases). CDR1 is SGHNT and CDR2 is YYREEE in the germline V gene (reference sequence). V lost 4 bases and J 1 base, leaving 8 bases between the germline ends. The CDR3 totals 13 residues. The CDR3 is CASSKQGNTEAFF. In DNA form, the CDR3 reads TGTGCCAGCAGCAAACAGGGGAACACTGAAGCTTTCTTT.

This chain links TRBV5-6 with TRBJ1-4; no clear D gene. From germline, CDR1 is SGHDT and CDR2 YYEEEE. Trimming left V 1 base short and J 6 bases short, with 10 bases between. The CDR3 is 14 residues long. CDR3 loop: CASSLFADHEKLFF. The CDR3 nucleotides are TGTGCCAGCAGCTTGTTCGCAGACCATGAAAAACTGTTTTTT.

The rearrangement joins TRBV5-1 to TRBJ2-3; TRBD2 agrees at 12 bases. The V gene end was trimmed by 0 bases and the J gene end by 2 bases; junction bases not matched to a gene: 4. Per germline, CDR1 SGHRS and CDR2 YFSETQ. CDR3 length equals 17 residues. This chain's CDR3 is CASSLVASGRATDTQYF. The CDR3 DNA reads TGCGCCAGCAGCTTGGTAGCTAGCGGGAGGGCCACAGATACGCAGTATTTT.

The J gene is TRBJ2-3, the V gene TRBV5-1; 10 bases match TRBD2. Trimming at V came to 4 bases and at J to 2 bases, leaving 10 bases not matched to a gene. The CDR3 covers 17 residues. Germline CDR1 is SGHRS and CDR2 is YFSETQ. CDR3 sequence reads: CASSPGALAGATDTQYF. DNA of the CDR3: TGCGCCAGCAGCCCAGGGGCTCTAGCGGGAGCCACAGATACGCAGTATTTT.

The chain has TRBV10-2 and TRBJ2-2, with 11 bases aligning to TRBD2. V lost 5 bases and J lost 4; bases outside the gene matches: 3. The CDR3 runs 15 residues. Germline CDR1 is WSHSY and CDR2 is SAAADI. The CDR3 is CASSIAGGSTGELFF. For the CDR3, the DNA is TGCGCCAGCAGTATAGCGGGAGGGAGCACCGGGGAGCTGTTTTTT.

The genes are TRBV5-1 and TRBJ2-2, with D perhaps assigned TRBD1 or TRBD2 (6 bases each). Trimming took off 0 bases at V and 6 bases at J, with 15 bases between the two ends. The CDR3 length is 16 residues. Germline values: CDR1 SGHRS, CDR2 YFSETQ. In nucleotides, the CDR3 is TGCGCCAGCAGCTTGGGTCACCGGGGGCCGCCCGGGGAGCTGTTTTTT. Its translation: CASSLGHRGPPGELFF.

The chain employs TRBV2 and TRBJ2-1; 7 positions agree with TRBD2. J was trimmed by 10 bases and V by 10 bases; bases with no gene match: 7. The CDR3 runs 11 residues. The germline V gene encodes CDR1 SNHLY and CDR2 FYNNEI. CDR3 coding DNA: TGTGCCACCCGACTAGCTCGAGAGCAGTTCTTC. Protein sequence: CATRLAREQFF.